A single sample is the source of the 5 T cell receptor beta chains below, sequenced in a study of shared clonotypes between healthy human individuals. The data were produced by immunoSEQ multiplex PCR, yet TCRdb's version contains in-frame clones alone and is incomplete. The table shows about 960,000 clones, with over 60% occurring only once. Sequencing was performed on memory CD4+ T cells sorted from blood. Subset noted: CD45RA-negative fraction. Receptors were obtained from a man in his late teens or twenties in good health.

The gene calls are TRBV11-2 and TRBJ2-2, with a tentative D call TRBD2 (6 bases). The CDR3 consists of 15 residues. Germline CDR1 is SGHAT and CDR2 is FQNNGV. Trimming shortened V by 2 bases and J by 6 bases, and 13 bases separated the two germline ends. In DNA form, the CDR3 reads TGTGCCAGCAGCTTACGGGGGACGGGGTCCGGGGAGCTGTTTTTT. It specifies CASSLRGTGSGELFF.

The CDR3 DNA reads TGTGCCAGCAGCACTACCGGGACAGGCCGCAACTATGGCTACACCTTC. Protein sequence: CASSTTGTGRNYGYTF. This chain uses TRBV7-8 with TRBJ1-2; 8 nucleotides align to TRBD1. The V and J ends lost 5 bases and 2 bases, in that order; junction bases with no gene match: 10. Per the germline V gene, CDR1 is SGHVS and CDR2 is FQNEAQ. This CDR3 has 16 amino acids.

There are a few counts of this clone. The chain recombines TRBV30 with TRBJ1-1, with D possibly being TRBD1 (5 bases). The germline V gene encodes CDR1 GTSNPN and CDR2 SVGIG (reference sequence). The CDR3 runs 11 residues. The DNA for the CDR3 is TGTGCGCGGGGGGTGGACACTGAAGCTTTCTTT. This translates into CARGVDTEAFF.

The chain carries TRBV18 and TRBJ2-7; 11 positions match TRBD2. Germline CDR1 KGHSH, CDR2 LQKENI. The V gene end was trimmed by 3 bases and the J gene end by 1 base; junction bases not matched to a gene: 8. CDR3 size: 17 residues. The CDR3 coding sequence is TGTGCCAGCTCACCGCGACTCGGGACTAGCGGTTCCTACGAGCAGTACTTC. Its translation: CASSPRLGTSGSYEQYF.

This clone was seen only a few times. The chain links TRBV7-3 to TRBJ2-2, with unresolved D. Germline CDR1 is SGHTA and CDR2 is FQGTGA. V was trimmed by 4 bases and J by 2 bases, leaving 8 bases between them. The CDR3 runs 14 residues. CDR3 residues: CASSWAHNTGELFF. In nucleotides, the CDR3 is TGTGCCAGCAGCTGGGCCCACAACACCGGGGAGCTGTTTTTT. Supplemented by reference TRBV7-3 and TRBJ2-2, the full variable domain reads GAGVSQTPSNKVTEKGKYVELRCDPISGHTALYWYRQSLGQGPEFLIYFQGTGAADDSGLPNDRFFAVRPEGSVSTLKIQRTERGDSAVYLCASSWAHNTGELFFGEGSRLTVL.